A selection of T cell receptor beta chains follows, all from one sample in a study of T-cell reconstitution after alpha-beta-depleted transplantation in children. Each CDR3 protein is one row after TCRdb ran MiXCR on the PCR reads. Of just under 250,000 distinct CDR3 sequences listed, 20% to 30% are singletons. The source was PBMCs, collected before TCRalphabeta/CD19-depleted stem cell transplant. Receptors were obtained from a girl aged 2 to 10 with Fanconi anemia, due to receive a stem cell transplant. The CDR3 runs from the conserved cysteine through the conserved F or W. A D gene is named only where the DNA matches it firmly. Not every row has a clone size; where given, it reads once, few, many or a size class.

cdr3_aa: CAGSRSGQGSYEQYF; cdr3_nt: TGTGCCGGAAGTCGTTCGGGACAGGGATCCTACGAGCAGTACTTC; d_call: TRBD1; j_call: TRBJ2-7; clone_size: -; v_call: TRBV28
cdr3_aa: CASSATSRDAYNEQFF; cdr3_nt: TGTGCCAGCAGTGCGACTAGCCGAGACGCCTACAATGAGCAGTTCTTC; d_call: TRBD2; j_call: TRBJ2-1; clone_size: -; v_call: TRBV6-4
cdr3_aa: CSVWKQGGTEAFF; cdr3_nt: TGCAGCGTCTGGAAACAGGGTGGAACTGAAGCTTTCTTT; d_call: -; j_call: TRBJ1-1; clone_size: -; v_call: TRBV29-1
cdr3_aa: CASSFGTRTAYEQYF; cdr3_nt: TGCGCCAGCAGCTTCGGGACTAGGACCGCTTACGAGCAGTACTTC; d_call: TRBD2; j_call: TRBJ2-7; clone_size: many; v_call: TRBV5-1
cdr3_aa: CSVSRTGPNEQYF; cdr3_nt: TGCAGCGTGAGTAGGACAGGGCCCAACGAGCAGTACTTC; d_call: TRBD1; j_call: TRBJ2-7; clone_size: many; v_call: TRBV29-1
cdr3_aa: CASNTRDSSYNEQFF; cdr3_nt: TGCGCCAGCAATACTCGCGACAGTTCCTACAATGAGCAGTTCTTC; d_call: -; j_call: TRBJ2-1; clone_size: -; v_call: TRBV5-1
cdr3_aa: CSARIQGNTEAFF; cdr3_nt: TGCAGTGCCAGGATCCAGGGTAACACTGAAGCTTTCTTT; d_call: -; j_call: TRBJ1-1; clone_size: -; v_call: TRBV20-1
cdr3_aa: CAISEPGVRVNEQFF; cdr3_nt: TGTGCCATCAGTGAGCCGGGGGTGAGGGTGAATGAGCAGTTCTTC; d_call: -; j_call: TRBJ2-1; clone_size: -; v_call: TRBV10-3
cdr3_aa: CASSFTTESYEQYF; cdr3_nt: TGTGCCAGCAGCTTTACGACAGAATCCTACGAGCAGTACTTC; d_call: -; j_call: TRBJ2-7; clone_size: -; v_call: TRBV7-9
cdr3_aa: CSASWVSYNEQFF; cdr3_nt: TGCAGTGCTAGTTGGGTCTCCTACAATGAGCAGTTCTTC; d_call: -; j_call: TRBJ2-1; clone_size: -; v_call: TRBV20-1
cdr3_aa: CASSRGRQGTDTQYF; cdr3_nt: TGTGCCAGCAGTCGGGGCCGACAGGGGACAGATACGCAGTATTTT; d_call: TRBD1; j_call: TRBJ2-3; clone_size: many; v_call: TRBV12-3/TRBV12-4
cdr3_aa: CASRGDGETQYF; cdr3_nt: TGTGCCTCCCGGGGGGATGGGGAGACCCAGTACTTC; d_call: TRBD2; j_call: TRBJ2-5; clone_size: few; v_call: TRBV28
cdr3_aa: CSVNRVGSYNEQFF; cdr3_nt: TGCAGCGTGAACAGGGTGGGGTCCTACAATGAGCAGTTCTTC; d_call: -; j_call: TRBJ2-1; clone_size: many; v_call: TRBV29-1
cdr3_aa: CSAVGLPEQFF; cdr3_nt: TGCAGTGCAGTGGGACTTCCAGAGCAGTTCTTC; d_call: -; j_call: TRBJ2-1; clone_size: -; v_call: TRBV20-1
cdr3_aa: CATSDPGHEQFF; cdr3_nt: TGTGCCACCAGTGATCCCGGCCATGAGCAGTTCTTC; d_call: -; j_call: TRBJ2-1; clone_size: -; v_call: TRBV24-1
cdr3_aa: CASSLRGRENTEAFF; cdr3_nt: TGCGCCAGCAGCTTAAGGGGGCGGGAGAACACTGAAGCTTTCTTT; d_call: TRBD1; j_call: TRBJ1-1; clone_size: many; v_call: TRBV5-1
cdr3_aa: CASSLSGNTQYF; cdr3_nt: TGTGCCAGCAGTTTGAGTGGGAATACGCAGTATTTT; d_call: -; j_call: TRBJ2-3; clone_size: -; v_call: TRBV12-3/TRBV12-4
cdr3_aa: CASSSRDRVNEQFF; cdr3_nt: TGTGCCAGCAGTTCCCGGGACAGGGTCAATGAGCAGTTCTTC; d_call: TRBD1; j_call: TRBJ2-1; clone_size: many; v_call: TRBV12-3/TRBV12-4
cdr3_aa: CSASRVTSAQETQYF; cdr3_nt: TGCAGTGCCTCCAGGGTGACTAGCGCGCAAGAGACCCAGTACTTC; d_call: TRBD2; j_call: TRBJ2-5; clone_size: many; v_call: TRBV20-1
cdr3_aa: CASSRHLYEQYF; cdr3_nt: TGTGCCAGCAGTCGACACCTTTACGAGCAGTACTTC; d_call: -; j_call: TRBJ2-7; clone_size: many; v_call: TRBV28
cdr3_aa: CASSQLRGGTPRYEQYF; cdr3_nt: TGTGCCAGCTCGCAATTAAGGGGAGGGACCCCGAGATACGAGCAGTACTTC; d_call: TRBD2; j_call: TRBJ2-7; clone_size: once; v_call: TRBV18
cdr3_aa: CASSRGTNTGELFF; cdr3_nt: TGCGCCAGCAGCAGGGGGACGAACACCGGGGAGCTGTTTTTT; d_call: -; j_call: TRBJ2-2; clone_size: many; v_call: TRBV5-1
cdr3_aa: CSAAGGEQYF; cdr3_nt: TGCAGTGCCGCAGGGGGCGAGCAGTACTTC; d_call: TRBD1; j_call: TRBJ2-7; clone_size: few; v_call: TRBV20-1
cdr3_aa: CSVAGTSGGNTYEQYF; cdr3_nt: TGCAGCGTTGCGGGGACTAGCGGAGGTAATACCTACGAGCAGTACTTC; d_call: TRBD2; j_call: TRBJ2-7; clone_size: -; v_call: TRBV29-1
cdr3_aa: CASSEPGLGYEQYF; cdr3_nt: TGCGCCAGCAGCGAACCGGGACTAGGGTACGAGCAGTACTTC; d_call: TRBD2; j_call: TRBJ2-7; clone_size: many; v_call: TRBV5-1
cdr3_aa: CASSPGMVGYEQYF; cdr3_nt: TGTGCCAGCTCACCAGGGATGGTGGGATACGAGCAGTACTTC; d_call: -; j_call: TRBJ2-7; clone_size: -; v_call: TRBV18
cdr3_aa: CSVGGGTATEAFF; cdr3_nt: TGCAGCGTTGGCGGCGGGACTGCCACTGAAGCTTTCTTT; d_call: -; j_call: TRBJ1-1; clone_size: few; v_call: TRBV29-1
cdr3_aa: CSARWRGTYEQYF; cdr3_nt: TGCAGTGCTAGATGGAGGGGAACCTACGAGCAGTACTTC; d_call: -; j_call: TRBJ2-7; clone_size: -; v_call: TRBV20-1
cdr3_aa: CASSLAWEGVWDEQYF; cdr3_nt: TGTGCCAGCAGCTTGGCTTGGGAGGGGGTCTGGGACGAGCAGTACTTC; d_call: -; j_call: TRBJ2-7; clone_size: many; v_call: TRBV5-6
cdr3_aa: CAISPPGGTDTQYF; cdr3_nt: TGTGCCATCAGCCCACCGGGGGGCACAGATACGCAGTATTTT; d_call: -; j_call: TRBJ2-3; clone_size: many; v_call: TRBV10-3
cdr3_aa: CASSLRGETYEQYF; cdr3_nt: TGCGCCAGCTCATTGAGGGGTGAAACCTACGAGCAGTACTTC; d_call: -; j_call: TRBJ2-7; clone_size: few; v_call: TRBV5-1
cdr3_aa: CSVGRSGRETQYF; cdr3_nt: TGCAGCGTTGGCAGGAGCGGACGGGAGACCCAGTACTTC; d_call: -; j_call: TRBJ2-5; clone_size: many; v_call: TRBV29-1
cdr3_aa: CASSLGGESYEQYF; cdr3_nt: TGTGCCAGCAGCTTAGGCGGGGAATCCTACGAGCAGTACTTC; d_call: -; j_call: TRBJ2-7; clone_size: many; v_call: TRBV7-6
cdr3_aa: CSVARTVRSYGYTF; cdr3_nt: TGCAGCGTTGCCCGGACAGTGCGGAGCTATGGCTACACCTTC; d_call: -; j_call: TRBJ1-2; clone_size: many; v_call: TRBV29-1
cdr3_aa: CSASPLAWVGQGREKLFF; cdr3_nt: TGCAGTGCTAGCCCCTTAGCCTGGGTGGGGCAGGGAAGGGAAAAACTGTTTTTT; d_call: -; j_call: TRBJ1-4; clone_size: many; v_call: TRBV20-1
cdr3_aa: CASSLGLELYQETQYF; cdr3_nt: TGCGCCAGCAGCTTGGGACTAGAGTTGTACCAAGAGACCCAGTACTTC; d_call: -; j_call: TRBJ2-5; clone_size: -; v_call: TRBV5-1
cdr3_aa: CASSLWGDTEAFF; cdr3_nt: TGTGCCAGCAGTTTATGGGGGGACACTGAAGCTTTCTTT; d_call: -; j_call: TRBJ1-1; clone_size: -; v_call: TRBV28
cdr3_aa: CSVEDQTALAGDFTDTQYF; cdr3_nt: TGCAGCGTTGAAGATCAGACAGCTCTAGCGGGAGATTTTACAGATACGCAGTATTTT; d_call: TRBD2; j_call: TRBJ2-3; clone_size: few; v_call: TRBV29-1
cdr3_aa: CASSDSAGGTGELFF; cdr3_nt: TGTGCCAGCAGTGACTCGGCAGGGGGCACCGGGGAGCTGTTTTTT; d_call: TRBD1; j_call: TRBJ2-2; clone_size: many; v_call: TRBV6-4
cdr3_aa: CAISDIVRHSYEQYF; cdr3_nt: TGTGCCATCAGTGATATTGTGCGACACTCCTACGAGCAGTACTTC; d_call: -; j_call: TRBJ2-7; clone_size: many; v_call: TRBV10-3
cdr3_aa: CSVEGTSGSYQETQYF; cdr3_nt: TGCAGCGTTGAGGGGACTAGCGGGTCGTACCAAGAGACCCAGTACTTC; d_call: TRBD2; j_call: TRBJ2-5; clone_size: many; v_call: TRBV29-1
cdr3_aa: CASSKNRGRVRGNYGYTF; cdr3_nt: TGTGCCAGCAGCAAGAACAGGGGGCGCGTTCGAGGAAACTATGGCTACACCTTC; d_call: TRBD1; j_call: TRBJ1-2; clone_size: many; v_call: TRBV5-6
cdr3_aa: CASRHSASSGANVLTF; cdr3_nt: TGTGCCAGCAGACACAGCGCTAGCTCTGGGGCCAACGTCCTGACTTTC; d_call: -; j_call: TRBJ2-6; clone_size: -; v_call: TRBV7-9
cdr3_aa: CASSRQGPYEQYF; cdr3_nt: TGTGCCAGCAGTAGACAGGGGCCCTACGAGCAGTACTTC; d_call: TRBD1; j_call: TRBJ2-7; clone_size: -; v_call: TRBV6-4
cdr3_aa: CSAVDIGLYEQYF; cdr3_nt: TGCAGTGCCGTGGACATTGGCCTCTACGAGCAGTACTTC; d_call: -; j_call: TRBJ2-7; clone_size: many; v_call: TRBV20-1
cdr3_aa: CASGSNGNDWGYGYTF; cdr3_nt: TGTGCTAGTGGTTCAAACGGGAACGACTGGGGATATGGCTACACCTTC; d_call: -; j_call: TRBJ1-2; clone_size: -; v_call: TRBV12-5
cdr3_aa: CSPDRTTGYGYTF; cdr3_nt: TGCAGTCCGGACAGGACAACTGGCTATGGCTACACCTTC; d_call: TRBD1; j_call: TRBJ1-2; clone_size: -; v_call: TRBV20-1
cdr3_aa: CASSPQGLASDTQYF; cdr3_nt: TGTGCCAGCAGCCCCCAAGGACTAGCGTCAGATACGCAGTATTTT; d_call: TRBD2; j_call: TRBJ2-3; clone_size: many; v_call: TRBV11-3
cdr3_aa: CASSLSGAGGPYNEQFF; cdr3_nt: TGTGCCAGCAGTTTGTCGGGGGCGGGAGGTCCCTACAATGAGCAGTTCTTC; d_call: TRBD2; j_call: TRBJ2-1; clone_size: many; v_call: TRBV28
cdr3_aa: CASSQVTSVGELFF; cdr3_nt: TGTGCCAGCAGCCAAGTCACTAGCGTCGGGGAGCTGTTTTTT; d_call: TRBD2; j_call: TRBJ2-2; clone_size: many; v_call: TRBV3-1
cdr3_aa: CSVDEVRDRGYEQYF; cdr3_nt: TGCAGCGTCGATGAAGTCCGGGACAGGGGCTACGAGCAGTACTTC; d_call: TRBD1; j_call: TRBJ2-7; clone_size: -; v_call: TRBV29-1
cdr3_aa: CSVEKWDSLYNEQFF; cdr3_nt: TGCAGCGTTGAAAAATGGGACAGCCTCTACAATGAGCAGTTCTTC; d_call: TRBD1; j_call: TRBJ2-1; clone_size: few; v_call: TRBV29-1
cdr3_aa: CASSSFRTGDEQYF; cdr3_nt: TGTGCCAGCAGCTCCTTCAGGACAGGAGACGAGCAGTACTTC; d_call: TRBD1; j_call: TRBJ2-7; clone_size: few; v_call: TRBV28
cdr3_aa: CSARDGGLAGYNEQFF; cdr3_nt: TGCAGTGCTAGAGATGGTGGACTAGCGGGATACAATGAGCAGTTCTTC; d_call: TRBD2; j_call: TRBJ2-1; clone_size: few; v_call: TRBV20-1